The 30 T cell receptor beta chains below all came from one sample that was sequenced in a study of shared clonotypes between healthy human individuals. TCRdb's table, derived via immunoSEQ multiplex PCR, lists solely in-frame clones and lacks some. The table includes 2 million to 2.5 million clones, roughly 93% detected once. What was sequenced was naive CD4+ T cells from PBMCs. Subset defined: CD45RA+ positively selected. These receptors originate from a man aged 18 to 29 in good health. Some clones in this sample may be carry-over from other donors' samples.

This chain connects TRBV5-8 to TRBJ1-5, with D maybe TRBD1 (5 bases). The CDR3 spans 15 residues. Germline values: CDR1 SGHTS, CDR2 YDEGEE. V lost 4 bases, J lost 1 base, and 12 bases lay in between. The CDR3 coding sequence is TGTGCCAGCAGCGGGGGTCGAAGGAGCAATCAGCCCCAGCATTTT. This encodes CASSGGRRSNQPQHF.

This clone was detected once. One end of the junction is discordant with germline, which a read error may explain. J is TRBJ2-7 and V is TRBV30; 9 bases fit TRBD1. The CDR3 runs 12 residues. The germline V gene encodes CDR1 GTSNPN and CDR2 SVGIG (reference sequence). In DNA, the CDR3 is TGTGCCTGGAGTCTAGGGACAGGGTTGATCAACTTC. Protein: CAWSLGTGLINF.

A word on this clone: The same CDR3 also results from other DNA sequences found in this sample. The chain combines TRBV28 with TRBJ1-1; D is perhaps TRBD1 (5 bases). This CDR3 is built from 13 residues. CDR1 is MDHEN and CDR2 is SYDVKM in the germline V gene. Trimming shortened V by 6 bases and J by 1 base, and 9 bases separated the two germline ends. CDR3 loop: CASSYRRNTEAFF. CDR3 sequence (DNA): TGTGCCAGCAGCTACAGGCGGAACACTGAAGCTTTCTTT.

Here the CDR3 DNA reads TGTGCCAGCTCACCATTCCCCAACAGGGCACGCACAGATACGCAGTATTTT. It translates to CASSPFPNRARTDTQYF. The rearrangement uses TRBV18 and TRBJ2-3, with a weak D call TRBD1 (6 bases). In germline, CDR1 is KGHSH, CDR2 LQKENI. V dropped 2 bases and J dropped 1 base, with 16 bases sitting between them. The CDR3 has 17 residues.

As regards this clone: The same CDR3 arises from other DNA sequences in this sample as well. The chain couples TRBV2 to TRBJ2-1, with D unclear. The CDR3 totals 11 residues. Between the trimmed V and J ends, which lost 6 bases and 4 bases, there was a span of 4 bases. Per the germline V gene, CDR1 is SNHLY and CDR2 is FYNNEI. The CDR3 nucleotides are TGTGCCAGCAGAAGGTACAATGAGCAGTTCTTC. It yields the protein CASRRYNEQFF.

In this sample, this clone turned up once. V usage is TRBV6-6 and J usage is TRBJ2-5; the D call may be TRBD1 or TRBD2 (5 bases each). Trimming took 7 bases from V and 2 from J, leaving 17 bases between them. CDR1 and CDR2 (germline): MNHNY, SVGAGI (reference sequence). The CDR3 totals 15 residues. The CDR3 coding sequence is TGTGCCAGCACGGGTGAATGGGGGATTCAAGAGACCCAGTACTTC. Residues: CASTGEWGIQETQYF.

This clone was counted only a few times. This sample also contains other DNA sequences that code for the same CDR3. The chain uses TRBV20-1 and TRBJ2-3, with unresolved D. The germline V and J ends were trimmed by 3 bases and 4 bases, with 2 bases remaining between them. The germline CDR1 and CDR2 sequences are DFQATT and SNEGSKA (reference sequence). The length of the CDR3 is 10 residues. CDR3 amino acids: CSARADTQYF. In nucleotides, the CDR3 is TGCAGTGCTAGGGCAGATACGCAGTATTTT.

The chain uses TRBV28 and TRBJ2-5; weak D call: TRBD1 (5 bases). The CDR3 extends over 15 amino acids. Germline V lookup: CDR1 MDHEN, CDR2 SYDVKM. V gave up 3 bases and J gave up 1 base, with 12 bases separating them. The CDR3: CASSLGRAFQETQYF. For the CDR3, the DNA is TGTGCCAGCAGTTTGGGCAGGGCCTTCCAAGAGACCCAGTACTTC.

This clone was seen just once. The V call is TRBV10-3, the J call TRBJ2-2; D gene ambiguous. The V gene lost 0 bases and the J gene lost 8 bases, with 7 bases spanning the gap. The CDR3 has 13 residues. Germline CDR1 reads ENHRY; CDR2 reads SYGVKD. The CDR3, as DNA: TGTGCCATCAGTGAGTCTGGCTGGGGGGAGCTGTTTTTT. Its translation is CAISESGWGELFF.

The chain combines TRBV27 with TRBJ1-2; tentative D call: TRBD1 (6 bases). Trimming took 7 bases from V and 8 from J, leaving 17 bases between them. The germline CDR1 and CDR2 sequences are MNHEY and SMNVEV (reference sequence). CDR3 length equals 13 residues. In DNA, the CDR3 is TGTGCCAGCACCGAAGACAGGAGGTACGGCTACACCTTC. This encodes CASTEDRRYGYTF.

This chain uses TRBV25-1 with TRBJ1-6, with a weak D call TRBD1 (5 bases). Trimming shortened V by 2 bases and J by 7 bases, and 9 bases separated the two germline ends. This CDR3 is 14 amino acids long. The germline CDR1 and CDR2 sequences are MGHDK and SYGVNS. The CDR3 region has the DNA TGTGCCAGCAGTGAACCGGGGCGGAATTCACCCCTCCACTTT. It translates to CASSEPGRNSPLHF.

The rearrangement uses TRBV7-9 and TRBJ2-1; D not resolved. The CDR3 spans 16 residues. Per the germline V gene, CDR1 is SEHNR and CDR2 is FQNEAQ (reference sequence). The ends were cut back, 5 bases at V and 2 bases at J, with 16 bases in the middle. This chain's CDR3 is CASSHMTRSTYNEQFF. The CDR3 DNA follows: TGTGCCAGCAGCCACATGACCCGAAGCACCTACAATGAGCAGTTCTTC.

This clone appeared once. The chain carries TRBV11-2 and TRBJ1-2; 7 bases fit TRBD1. This CDR3 comprises 15 residues. Germline assignment: CDR1 SGHAT and CDR2 FQNNGV. The trim removed 5 bases at V and 4 bases at J, leaving 10 bases unmatched. In DNA, the CDR3 is TGTGCCAGCAGCCTCGCAGGGGGGTCGGGCTATGGCTACACCTTC. This gives the protein CASSLAGGSGYGYTF.

This chain connects TRBV29-1 to TRBJ2-1; the D gene is possibly TRBD2 (5 bases). Germline CDR1 and CDR2: SQVTM and ANQGSEA. With 4 bases removed from V and 6 bases from J, the gap between germline ends came to 13 bases. The CDR3 extends over 13 amino acids. CDR3 loop: CSVGRDGLNEQFF. DNA for the CDR3: TGCAGCGTTGGCCGGGATGGGCTCAATGAGCAGTTCTTC.

V and J are TRBV28 and TRBJ2-4; D may be TRBD2 (5 bases). The germline V gene has CDR1 MDHEN and CDR2 SYDVKM. V was clipped by 4 bases and J by 6 bases, with 13 bases between them. The CDR3 runs to 14 residues. The CDR3 DNA sequence: TGTGCCAGCAGTTGGCGGGCCAGTACAAACATTCAGTACTTC. Its protein product is CASSWRASTNIQYF.

This chain connects TRBV7-2 to TRBJ2-1, with 10 bases identical to TRBD2. Germline V gene lookup returns CDR1 SGHTA and CDR2 FQGNSA. This CDR3 spans 14 amino acids. With V trimmed by 5 bases and J by 7 bases, 5 bases remained unmatched. In DNA form, the CDR3 reads TGTGCCAGCAGCCTGAGCGGGAGGGTGAATGAGCAGTTCTTC. It is translated as CASSLSGRVNEQFF.

This clone showed up just once. The chain joins TRBV28 to TRBJ2-1, with TRBD1 as a possible D gene (5 bases). The CDR3 has 17 residues. Germline CDR1 MDHEN, CDR2 SYDVKM. V lost 5 bases and J lost 4, with 21 bases in between. The CDR3 here is CASSAPLGQGRYNEQFF. The DNA for the CDR3 is TGTGCCAGCAGTGCCCCTTTGGGGCAGGGTCGGTACAATGAGCAGTTCTTC.

The chain employs TRBV5-6 and TRBJ1-4, with 9 bases identical to TRBD1. The CDR3 has 16 residues. Looked up from germline, CDR1 is SGHDT and CDR2 is YYEEEE. Trimming cost V 4 bases and J 5 bases; bases outside gene matches: 9. In DNA form, the CDR3 reads TGTGCCAGCAGCGCCAACAGGGGGCTGAAGAATGAAAAACTGTTTTTT. Protein product: CASSANRGLKNEKLFF.

This clone was picked up one time. The gene calls are TRBV5-1 and TRBJ2-5, with 13 bases identical to TRBD2. This CDR3 has 16 amino acids. Germline values: CDR1 SGHRS, CDR2 YFSETQ. Trimming took 1 base from V and 3 from J; bases not matched to a gene: 3. CDR3 coding DNA: TGCGCCAGCAGCTTGACCGGGACTAGCGGGAAAGAGACCCAGTACTTC. It yields the protein CASSLTGTSGKETQYF.

This sequence joins TRBV5-4 and TRBJ2-7; D assignment may be TRBD1 or TRBD2 (5 bases each). Trimming left V 0 bases short and J 5 bases short, with 12 bases between. In germline, CDR1 is SGHNT, CDR2 YYREEE (reference sequence). The CDR3 spans 14 residues. The CDR3 reads CASSLEQVSDEQYF. The CDR3 DNA reads as TGTGCCAGCAGCTTGGAACAGGTTAGCGACGAGCAGTACTTC.

This clone was counted once. This chain uses TRBV18 with TRBJ1-3; TRBD1 aligns across 9 bases. V shed 0 bases, J shed 3 bases, and the junction held 0 bases outside the gene matches. Germline V gives CDR1 KGHSH, CDR2 LQKENI. CDR3 length equals 15 residues. CDR3 in amino acids: CASSPPTGGGNTIYF. CDR3 nucleotides: TGTGCCAGCTCACCACCGACAGGGGGTGGAAACACCATATATTTT.

Note on this clone: In the same sample, other DNA sequences code for this CDR3. V gene TRBV28 combines with J gene TRBJ2-5; TRBD1 is a possible D gene (5 bases). CDR1 and CDR2 from the germline V gene are MDHEN and SYDVKM. The CDR3 runs to 14 residues. Trimming stripped 2 bases from V and 5 bases from J, with 12 bases between. The CDR3 nucleotides are TGTGCCAGCAGTTTACAGGGAACCGGGGAGACCCAGTACTTC. Translated, it gives CASSLQGTGETQYF.

As DNA, the CDR3 is TGTGCCAGCAGCCTACGCGTCGGGGACACCGGGGAGCTGTTTTTT. This sequence encodes CASSLRVGDTGELFF. This rearrangement joins TRBV11-3 to TRBJ2-2, with D possibly matching TRBD2 (5 bases). The length of the CDR3 is 15 residues. V was clipped by 5 bases and J by 3 bases, with 13 bases between them. Germline V gene lookup returns CDR1 SGHNT and CDR2 YENEEA.

The chain has TRBV2 and TRBJ2-3; no clear D gene. CDR3 length: 13 amino acids. Per the germline V gene, CDR1 is SNHLY and CDR2 is FYNNEI. V lost 4 bases and J lost 8, with 13 bases in between. This chain's CDR3 is CASSADLTPTQYF. DNA of the CDR3: TGTGCCAGCAGTGCGGACCTAACCCCTACGCAGTATTTT.

The CDR3 DNA sequence: TGTGCCAGCAGCTTGTTTAGTGGCTTCTCTGGAAACACCATATATTTT. Translation: CASSLFSGFSGNTIYF. The chain couples TRBV5-8 to TRBJ1-3; D unresolved. This CDR3 spans 16 amino acids. Germline V CDR1 and CDR2: SGHTS, YDEGEE. Trimming pared 1 base from V and 0 bases from J, leaving 11 bases between.

Of note for this clone: The junction departs from germline at one end; a sequencing error may be responsible. The chain joins TRBV6-5 to TRBJ2-7; 13 nucleotides line up with TRBD2. In germline, CDR1 is MNHEY, CDR2 SVGAGI. CDR3 size: 12 residues. In DNA form, the CDR3 reads TGCACAACTAGCGGGAGGGCCTTCGAGCAGTACTTC. The encoded protein is CTTSGRAFEQYF.

The V call is TRBV7-9, the J call TRBJ1-1; D gene ambiguous. Trimming stripped 5 bases from V and 0 bases from J, with 13 bases between. Germline lookup yields CDR1 SEHNR and CDR2 FQNEAQ (reference sequence). The CDR3 is 15 residues long. This chain's CDR3 is CASSPRADLNTEAFF. CDR3 in DNA: TGTGCCAGCAGCCCCCGGGCAGACCTGAACACTGAAGCTTTCTTT.

The chain couples TRBV6-6 to TRBJ1-3; D is ambiguous. The CDR3 is made up of 13 amino acids. Trimming cost V 2 bases and J 4 bases, with 6 bases left between them. The V gene's germline CDR1 is MNHNY and CDR2 SVGAGI (reference sequence). The CDR3: CASSYGEGNTIYF. For the CDR3, the DNA is TGTGCCAGCAGTTACGGGGAGGGAAACACCATATATTTT.

The V gene is TRBV21-1, the J gene TRBJ2-2. TRBV21-1 corresponds to a pseudogene. There are 13 residues in the CDR3. The CDR3 DNA follows: TGTGCCAGCAGCAAGGGGGTCGCCGGGGAGCTGTTTTTT. Translating it yields CASSKGVAGELFF.

The rearrangement joins TRBV5-1 to TRBJ2-1, with D possibly TRBD2 on 5 matching bases. V was shortened by 5 bases and J by 2 bases, with 17 bases between the two germline ends. This CDR3 comprises 16 residues. Germline CDR1 is SGHRS and CDR2 is YFSETQ. The CDR3 DNA sequence: TGCGCCAGCAGGGCAGGCCCGACGGGAACCTACAATGAGCAGTTCTTC. Translation gives CASRAGPTGTYNEQFF.